The rows below give T cell receptor beta chains drawn from one sample of a study of blood T cell repertoires in COVID-19. Libraries were prepared by immunoSEQ multiplex PCR; TCRdb keeps only in-frame clonotypes and omits some of them. The top ten clones hold roughly 2% of a sample with under 500,000 clones, nearly 90% of them seen once. Sequencing was carried out using PBMCs or T cells enriched from blood (not recorded which). Every receptor here comes from a woman between 18 and 29 years old with acute COVID-19. CDR3s include the opening cysteine and the closing phenylalanine or tryptophan. Each record gives: J gene, V gene, clone size, D gene, CDR3 DNA, CDR3 protein. A D gene is named only where the DNA matches it firmly. For some rows the clone size is stated as once, few or many, or as a class when expanded; others skip it.

TRBJ1-1 TRBV12-5 NA TRBD1 TGTGCTAGTGGTTACGAAGGACAGGGGGTAACTTTCTTT CASGYEGQGVTFF
TRBJ1-6 TRBV19 NA TRBD1 TGTGCCAGTAGTGCCAGACAGGGTAGAAATTCACCCCTCCACTTT CASSARQGRNSPLHF
TRBJ2-5 TRBV5-1 NA TRBD1 TGCGCCAGCAGCTTGGGGCCGACAGGGGGCGTAGAGACCCAGTACTTC CASSLGPTGGVETQYF
TRBJ2-3 TRBV4-1 NA NA TGCGCCAGCAGCCAAATACCTACGGGAGCAGATACGCAGTATTTT CASSQIPTGADTQYF
TRBJ1-5 TRBV4-1 NA NA TGCGCCAGCAGCCAAGATCTTGGACACAGCAATCAGCCCCAGCATTTT CASSQDLGHSNQPQHF
TRBJ2-7 TRBV28 NA TRBD2 TGTGCCAGCAGTTTACTGACTAGCGCGCTGTCACAGTACTTC CASSLLTSALSQYF
TRBJ2-7 TRBV11-2 NA NA TGTGCCAGCAGCTTACTGGCGGGGAAGCTCTACGAGCAGTACTTC CASSLLAGKLYEQYF
TRBJ1-3 TRBV6-5 few TRBD1 TGTGCCAGCAGTCGGGACAGGGCTTCTGGAAACACCATATATTTT CASSRDRASGNTIYF
TRBJ2-3 TRBV25-1 NA NA TGTGCCAGCAGCCCAATACAGGGTCCTGCAGATACGCAGTATTTT CASSPIQGPADTQYF
TRBJ1-5 TRBV5-4 once NA TGTGCCAGCAGCTTGGGGGGCTCGAGCAATCAGCCCCAGCATTTT CASSLGGSSNQPQHF
TRBJ1-6 TRBV27 NA NA TGTGCCAGCAGTTTATCAACAGGTTATAATTCACCCCTCCACTTT CASSLSTGYNSPLHF
TRBJ2-1 TRBV7-8 NA NA TGTGCCAGCAGCCCGTCCTATCAGTTCTTC CASSPSYQFF
TRBJ2-3 TRBV19 NA NA TGTGCCAGTAGTATGGAGGGAGCCGCTAGCACAGATACGCAGTATTTT CASSMEGAASTDTQYF
TRBJ2-2 TRBV4-1 NA TRBD2 TGCGCCAGCAGCCCCAGCGGGGGAAGGAACACCGGGGAGCTGTTTTTT CASSPSGGRNTGELFF
TRBJ2-2 TRBV24-1 NA TRBD2 TGTGCCACCAGTGATTCGGCTCGCGGGGGGCCCAACACCGGGGAGCTGTTTTTT CATSDSARGGPNTGELFF
TRBJ2-7 TRBV21-1 NA NA TGTGCCAGCAGCAAGGAGGAGGGCTACGAGCAGTACTTC CASSKEEGYEQYF
TRBJ2-1 TRBV27 NA NA TGTGCCAGCAGTTTATTTGACCAGGGGTATGAGCAGTTCTTC CASSLFDQGYEQFF
TRBJ2-3 TRBV6-1 NA TRBD1 TGTGCCAGCAGTGAATTCGGGACAGGGGATGGTACGCAGTATTTT CASSEFGTGDGTQYF
TRBJ2-1 TRBV10-1 once TRBD2 TGCGCCAGCAGTGAGTCGAGGAGCGGGAGGGCCTACAATGAGCAGTTCTTC CASSESRSGRAYNEQFF
TRBJ2-5 TRBV7-6 once TRBD2 TGTGCCAGCAGCTTAGATCGGCCTAGCGGGCGGTACCAAGAGACCCAGTACTTC CASSLDRPSGRYQETQYF
TRBJ2-5 TRBV2 NA TRBD1 TGTGCCAGCAGGGGGACAGTTCAAGAGACCCAGTACTTC CASRGTVQETQYF
TRBJ2-3 TRBV6-2/TRBV6-3 NA NA TGTGCCAGCCGCCCATCGGCAGATACGCAGTATTTT CASRPSADTQYF